This T cell receptor (beta chain) derives from a study of CD4 T cells in relation to SARS-CoV-2 and coronaviruses. The table came from immunoSEQ multiplex PCR; TCRdb's copy has only in-frame clones and leaves some out. The sample has under 20,000 clones, almost 75% seen once; the top ten hold about a fifth. The table lists this clone with a few counts. Antigen: not known. The CDR3 spans 13 residues. Germline trimming cut 6 bases from V and 4 bases from J; bases unmatched to any gene: 3. Looked up from germline, CDR1 is SQVTM and CDR2 is ANQGSEA. CD4+ T cells from unexposed donors were obtained before the COVID-19 pandemic (2011-2018). The cells were cultured for 10 days before CD4+ T cells were isolated.

This receptor was identified in a human donor in good health. J is TRBJ2-5 and V is TRBV29-1, with TRBD1 matching over 12 bases. Sequenced: CD4+ T cells from PBMCs, cultured in vitro. CDR3 sequence reads: CSVGTGGLETQYF. As DNA, the CDR3 is TGCAGCGTGGGGACAGGGGGCTTAGAGACCCAGTACTTC.